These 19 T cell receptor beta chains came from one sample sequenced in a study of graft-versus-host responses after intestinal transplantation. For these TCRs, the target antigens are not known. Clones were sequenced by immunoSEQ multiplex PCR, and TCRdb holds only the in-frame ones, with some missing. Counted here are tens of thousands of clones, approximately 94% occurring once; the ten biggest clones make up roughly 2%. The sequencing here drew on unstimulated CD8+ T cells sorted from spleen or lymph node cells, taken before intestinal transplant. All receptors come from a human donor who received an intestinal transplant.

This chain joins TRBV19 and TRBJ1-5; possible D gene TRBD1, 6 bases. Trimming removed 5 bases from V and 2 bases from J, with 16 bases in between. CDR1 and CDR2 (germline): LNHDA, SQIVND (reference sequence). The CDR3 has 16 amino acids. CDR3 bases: TGTGCCAGTAGTTATTATGGGGGCTGGGGCAATCAGCCCCAGCATTTT. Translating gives CASSYYGGWGNQPQHF. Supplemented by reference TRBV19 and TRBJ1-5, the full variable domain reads DGGITQSPKYLFRKEGQNVTLSCEQNLNHDAMYWYRQDPGQGLRLIYYSQIVNDFQKGDIAEGYSVSREKKESFPLTVTSAQKNPTAFYLCASSYYGGWGNQPQHFGDGTRLSIL.

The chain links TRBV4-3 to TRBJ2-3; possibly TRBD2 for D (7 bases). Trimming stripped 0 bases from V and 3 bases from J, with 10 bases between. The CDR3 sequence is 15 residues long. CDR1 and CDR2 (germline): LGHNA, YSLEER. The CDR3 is CASSQEGGGTDTQYF. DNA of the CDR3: TGCGCCAGCAGCCAAGAAGGGGGGGGAACAGATACGCAGTATTTT.

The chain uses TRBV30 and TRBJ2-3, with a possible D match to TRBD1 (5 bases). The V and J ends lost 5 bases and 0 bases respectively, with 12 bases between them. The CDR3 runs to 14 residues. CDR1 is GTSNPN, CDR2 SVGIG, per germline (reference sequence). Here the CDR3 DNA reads TGTGCCTGGTCCCTAGGGGTTAGCACAGATACGCAGTATTTT. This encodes CAWSLGVSTDTQYF.

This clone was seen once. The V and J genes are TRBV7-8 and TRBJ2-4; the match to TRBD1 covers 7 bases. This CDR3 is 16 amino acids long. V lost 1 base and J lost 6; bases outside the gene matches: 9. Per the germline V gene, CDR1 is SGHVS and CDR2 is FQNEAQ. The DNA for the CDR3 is TGTGCCAGCAGCTTAGACGGGACACCAGGGGGAAACATTCAGTACTTC. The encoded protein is CASSLDGTPGGNIQYF.

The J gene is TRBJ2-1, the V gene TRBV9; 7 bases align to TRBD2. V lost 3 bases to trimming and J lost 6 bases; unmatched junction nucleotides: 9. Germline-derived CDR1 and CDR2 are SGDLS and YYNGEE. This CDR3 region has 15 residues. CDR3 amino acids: CASSGGSGATNEQFF. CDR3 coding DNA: TGTGCCAGCAGCGGTGGGAGCGGGGCAACCAATGAGCAGTTCTTC.

The CDR3, as DNA: TGTGCCAGCAGCCCGGGTCCCAATTCACCCCTCCACTTT. It is translated as CASSPGPNSPLHF. This rearrangement joins TRBV7-6 to TRBJ1-6; no reliable D call. With 5 bases removed from V and 7 bases from J, the gap between germline ends came to 9 bases. Germline values: CDR1 SGHVS, CDR2 FNYEAQ. The CDR3 spans 13 residues.

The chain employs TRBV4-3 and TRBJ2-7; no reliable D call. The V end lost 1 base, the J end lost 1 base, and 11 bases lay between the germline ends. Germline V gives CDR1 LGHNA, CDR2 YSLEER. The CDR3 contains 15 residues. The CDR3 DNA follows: TGCGCCAGCAGCCAAGGGAGCGACGGATCCTACGAGCAGTACTTC. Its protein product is CASSQGSDGSYEQYF.

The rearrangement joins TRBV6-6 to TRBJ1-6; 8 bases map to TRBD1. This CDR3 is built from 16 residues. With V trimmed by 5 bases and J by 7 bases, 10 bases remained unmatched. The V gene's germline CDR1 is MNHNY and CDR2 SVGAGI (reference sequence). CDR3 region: CASSKLDRDPNSPLHF. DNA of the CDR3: TGTGCCAGCAGTAAATTGGACAGGGACCCCAATTCACCCCTCCACTTT.

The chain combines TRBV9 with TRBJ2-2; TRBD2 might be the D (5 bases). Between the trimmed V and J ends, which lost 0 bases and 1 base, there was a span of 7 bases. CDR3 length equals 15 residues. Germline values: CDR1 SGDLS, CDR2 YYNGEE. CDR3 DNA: TGTGCCAGCAGCGTAGCTGAGGGGAACACCGGGGAGCTGTTTTTT. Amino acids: CASSVAEGNTGELFF.

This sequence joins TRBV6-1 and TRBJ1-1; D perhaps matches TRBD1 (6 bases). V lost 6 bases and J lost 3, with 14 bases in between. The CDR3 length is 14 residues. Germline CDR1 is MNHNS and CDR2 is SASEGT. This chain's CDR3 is CASRHTGFDTEAFF. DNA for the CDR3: TGTGCCAGCAGACACACAGGGTTTGACACTGAAGCTTTCTTT.

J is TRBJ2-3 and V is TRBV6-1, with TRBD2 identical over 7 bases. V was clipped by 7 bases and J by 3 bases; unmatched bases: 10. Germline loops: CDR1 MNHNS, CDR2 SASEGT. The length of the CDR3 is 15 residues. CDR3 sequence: CASKHLVGGTDTQYF. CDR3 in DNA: TGTGCCAGCAAACACCTAGTGGGGGGGACAGATACGCAGTATTTT.

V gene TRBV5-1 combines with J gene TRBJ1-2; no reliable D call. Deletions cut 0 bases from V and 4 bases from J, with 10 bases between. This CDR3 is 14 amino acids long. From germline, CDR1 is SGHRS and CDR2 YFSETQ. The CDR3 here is CASSLAEGSYGYTF. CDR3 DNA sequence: TGCGCCAGCAGCTTGGCTGAAGGGAGCTATGGCTACACCTTC.

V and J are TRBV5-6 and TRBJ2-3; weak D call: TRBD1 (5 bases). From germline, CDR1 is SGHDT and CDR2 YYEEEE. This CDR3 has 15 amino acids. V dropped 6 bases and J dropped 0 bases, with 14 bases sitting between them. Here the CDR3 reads CASILSGFSTDTQYF. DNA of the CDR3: TGTGCCAGCATCCTATCAGGGTTTAGCACAGATACGCAGTATTTT.

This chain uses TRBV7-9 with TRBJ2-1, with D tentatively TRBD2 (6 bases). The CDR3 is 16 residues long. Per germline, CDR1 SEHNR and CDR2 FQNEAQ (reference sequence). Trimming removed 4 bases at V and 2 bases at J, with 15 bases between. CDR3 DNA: TGTGCCAGCAGCTCCCCTGGGGGGATAGCCTACAATGAGCAGTTCTTC. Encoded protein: CASSSPGGIAYNEQFF.

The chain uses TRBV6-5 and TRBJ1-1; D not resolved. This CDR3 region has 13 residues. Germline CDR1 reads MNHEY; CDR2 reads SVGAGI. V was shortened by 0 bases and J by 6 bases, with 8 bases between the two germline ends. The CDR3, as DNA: TGTGCCAGCAGTTACTCGCCCGGGGCTGAAGCTTTCTTT. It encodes CASSYSPGAEAFF.

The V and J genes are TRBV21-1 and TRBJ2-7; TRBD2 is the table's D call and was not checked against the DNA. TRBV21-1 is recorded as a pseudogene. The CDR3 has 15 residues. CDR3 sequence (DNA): TGTGCCAGCAGCAAAGAAATGGAGTCCTCCTACGAGCAGTACTTC. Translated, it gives CASSKEMESSYEQYF.

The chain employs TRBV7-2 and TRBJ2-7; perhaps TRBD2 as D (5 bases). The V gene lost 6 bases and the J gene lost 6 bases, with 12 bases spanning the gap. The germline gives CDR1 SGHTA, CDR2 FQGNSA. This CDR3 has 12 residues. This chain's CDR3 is CASRSGDLEQYF. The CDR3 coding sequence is TGTGCCAGCAGATCCGGGGATCTCGAGCAGTACTTC. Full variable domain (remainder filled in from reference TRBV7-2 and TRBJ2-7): GAGVSQSPSNKVTEKGKDVELRCDPISGHTALYWYRQSLGQGLEFLIYFQGNSAPDKSGLPSDRFSAERTGGSVSTLTIQRTQQEDSAVYLCASRSGDLEQYFGPGTRLTVT.

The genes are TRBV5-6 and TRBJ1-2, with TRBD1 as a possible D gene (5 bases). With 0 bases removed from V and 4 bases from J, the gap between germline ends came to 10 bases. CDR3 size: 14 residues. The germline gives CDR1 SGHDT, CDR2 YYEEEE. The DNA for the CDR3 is TGTGCCAGCAGCTTGGGGCAGGGTCCCTATGGCTACACCTTC. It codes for CASSLGQGPYGYTF.

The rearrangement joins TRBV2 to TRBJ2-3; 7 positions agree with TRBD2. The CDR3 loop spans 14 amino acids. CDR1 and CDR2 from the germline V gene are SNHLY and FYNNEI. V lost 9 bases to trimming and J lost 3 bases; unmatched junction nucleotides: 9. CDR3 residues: CARGKRGKTDTQYF. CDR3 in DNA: TGTGCCAGAGGGAAGCGGGGTAAAACAGATACGCAGTATTTT.